Detailed here is one TCR beta chain. Its antigen is still unknown. Per-base quality was not reported, and no clone a single base away is much larger than it. The data derive from a study of T-cell reconstitution after alpha-beta-depleted transplantation in children listed by TCRdb under 2016. Background for the entire study: T-cell immune reconstitution after TCRalphabeta/CD19-depleted allogeneic hematopoietic cell transplantation in children was quantitatively tracked in the study by means of TCR repertoire profiling.

According to the germline V gene, CDR1 reads ENHRY and CDR2 reads SYGVKD. V sheds 2 bases and J sheds 1 base, leaving 8 bases between their ends. Measured from the cysteine to the phenylalanine, the CDR3 is 14 residues long. The entry retains the CDR3 DNA only, 42 bases that are in frame from base 1. The receptor library was made with PCR. Sequenced using an Illumina HiSeq 2500. TCR libraries were prepared with molecular barcoding, using unique molecular identifiers to normalize TCRbeta repertoire quantification. TCRdb trimmed the raw reads at Q25, called clones with MiXCR and kept productive beta chains. Under each unique CDR3 protein, matching rows form one entry showing the most common genes and DNA. This sample has some 600,000 distinct CDR3 sequences in its table, and 16% of those were observed once. Approximately 1% of the sample is in the top ten clones.

Here the sequenced sample was PBMCs from the stem cell graft donor, taken from the stem cell graft. This clonotype was sampled from a human donor who donated a stem cell graft to a child with acute myeloid leukemia. This chain is built from TRBV10-3 and TRBJ1-1; a confident D gene designation cannot be given. The CDR3: CAISEGGRNTEAFF. The DNA is TGTGCCATCAGTGAGGGAGGCAGGAACACTGAAGCTTTCTTT.